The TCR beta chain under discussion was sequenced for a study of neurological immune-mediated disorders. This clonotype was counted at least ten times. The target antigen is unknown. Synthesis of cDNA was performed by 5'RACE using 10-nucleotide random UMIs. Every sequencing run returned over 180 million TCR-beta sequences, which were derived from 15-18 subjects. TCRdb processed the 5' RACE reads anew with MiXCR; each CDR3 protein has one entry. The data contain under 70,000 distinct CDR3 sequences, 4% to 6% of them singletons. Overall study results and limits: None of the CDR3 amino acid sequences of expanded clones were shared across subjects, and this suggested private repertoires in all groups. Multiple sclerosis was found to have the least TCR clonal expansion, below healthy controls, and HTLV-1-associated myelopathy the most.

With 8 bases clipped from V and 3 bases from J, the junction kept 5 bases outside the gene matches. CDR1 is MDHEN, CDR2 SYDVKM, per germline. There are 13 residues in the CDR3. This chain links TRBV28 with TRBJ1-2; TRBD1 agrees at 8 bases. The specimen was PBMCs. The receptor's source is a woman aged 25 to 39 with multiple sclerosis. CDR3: CASAPTGDYGYTF. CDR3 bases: TGTGCCAGCGCGCCGACAGGGGACTATGGCTACACCTTC.